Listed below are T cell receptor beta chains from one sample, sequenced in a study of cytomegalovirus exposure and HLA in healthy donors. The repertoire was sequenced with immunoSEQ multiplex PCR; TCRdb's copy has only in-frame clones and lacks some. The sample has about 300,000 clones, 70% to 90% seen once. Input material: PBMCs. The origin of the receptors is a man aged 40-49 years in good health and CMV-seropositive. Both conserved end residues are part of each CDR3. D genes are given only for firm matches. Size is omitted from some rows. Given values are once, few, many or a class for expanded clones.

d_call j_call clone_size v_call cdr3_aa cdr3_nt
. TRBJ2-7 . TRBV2 CASEASLKQYF TGTGCCAGCGAGGCTAGTCTAAAGCAGTACTTC
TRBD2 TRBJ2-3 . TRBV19 CASSIWRESLEDTQYF TGTGCCAGTAGTATTTGGCGGGAGTCTCTGGAGGATACGCAGTATTTT
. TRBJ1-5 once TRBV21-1 CASTKDRVSNQPQHF TGTGCCAGCACCAAGGACAGGGTTAGCAATCAGCCCCAGCATTTT
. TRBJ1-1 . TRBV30 CAWKKGSYTEAFF TGTGCCTGGAAGAAGGGGTCTTACACTGAAGCTTTCTTT
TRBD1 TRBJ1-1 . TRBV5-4 CASSPRTGHTEAFF TGTGCCAGCAGCCCACGGACAGGGCACACTGAAGCTTTCTTT
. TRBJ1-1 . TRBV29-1 CSVEDHYNTEAFF TGCAGCGTTGAAGACCACTACAACACTGAAGCTTTCTTT
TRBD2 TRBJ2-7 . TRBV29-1 CSVNAGGAYEQYF TGCAGCGTTAACGCGGGAGGAGCCTACGAGCAGTACTTC
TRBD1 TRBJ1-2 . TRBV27 CASSSGGRSGHGYTF TGTGCCAGCAGTTCAGGGGGCAGGTCCGGGCATGGCTACACCTTC
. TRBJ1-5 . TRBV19 CASSIRRDQPQHF TGTGCCAGTAGTATCAGGAGGGATCAGCCCCAGCATTTT
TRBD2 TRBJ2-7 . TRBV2 CASSDRLAGTYEQYF TGTGCCAGCAGTGACCGACTAGCGGGAACCTACGAGCAGTACTTC
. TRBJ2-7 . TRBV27 CASSSRAGYEQYF TGTGCCAGCAGTTCCCGGGCGGGCTACGAGCAGTACTTC
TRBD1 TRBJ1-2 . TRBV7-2 CASSLVGVRGRGPGYTF TGTGCCAGCAGCTTAGTAGGGGTTAGGGGCAGGGGGCCTGGCTACACCTTC
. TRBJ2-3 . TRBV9 CASSVGGGEATDTQYF TGTGCCAGCAGCGTAGGAGGGGGAGAGGCCACAGATACGCAGTATTTT
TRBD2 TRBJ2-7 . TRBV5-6 CASSLVTRRWTSIPHEQYF TGTGCCAGCAGCTTGGTAACCCGGCGATGGACTAGCATACCCCACGAGCAGTACTTC
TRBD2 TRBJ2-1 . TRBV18 CASSPPLAEYNEQFF TGTGCCAGCTCACCCCCGCTAGCGGAGTACAATGAGCAGTTCTTC
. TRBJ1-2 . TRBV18 CASSPPGSGYTF TGTGCCAGCTCACCACCCGGTTCTGGCTACACCTTC
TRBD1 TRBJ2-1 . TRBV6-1 CASRPGQGIYNEQFF TGTGCCAGCAGGCCGGGACAGGGGATTTACAATGAGCAGTTCTTC
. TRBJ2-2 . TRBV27 CASCGQNTGELFF TGTGCCAGCTGCGGACAGAACACCGGGGAGCTGTTTTTT
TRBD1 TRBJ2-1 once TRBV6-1 CASSNRDRGYNEQFF TGTGCCAGCAGTAACCGGGACAGGGGATACAATGAGCAGTTCTTC
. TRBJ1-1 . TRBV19 CASSMQGNTEAFF TGTGCCAGTAGTATGCAGGGGAACACTGAAGCTTTCTTT
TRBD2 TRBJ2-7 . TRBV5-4 CASQPASGNYEQYF TGTGCCAGCCAGCCGGCTAGCGGGAACTACGAGCAGTACTTC
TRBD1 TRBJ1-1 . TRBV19 CASSIGTGMNTEAFF TGTGCCAGTAGTATCGGGACAGGGATGAACACTGAAGCTTTCTTT
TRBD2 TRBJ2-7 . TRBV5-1 CASSLAGTPYEQYF TGCGCCAGCAGCTTAGCGGGGACGCCCTACGAGCAGTACTTC
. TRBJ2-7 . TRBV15 CATSRDRDYEQYF TGTGCCACCAGCAGAGATCGGGATTACGAGCAGTACTTC
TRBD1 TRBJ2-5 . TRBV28 CASSTGTGETQYF TGTGCCAGCAGCACCGGGACAGGGGAGACCCAGTACTTC
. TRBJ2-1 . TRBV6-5 CASSLQGRHYNEQFF TGTGCCAGCAGTTTGCAGGGTCGGCATTACAATGAGCAGTTCTTC
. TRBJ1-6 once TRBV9 CASSVEGRVSPLHF TGTGCCAGCAGCGTAGAGGGCAGGGTTTCACCCCTCCACTTT
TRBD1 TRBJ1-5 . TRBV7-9 CSSQGGPNQPQHF TGTTCCAGTCAGGGGGGTCCCAATCAGCCCCAGCATTTT
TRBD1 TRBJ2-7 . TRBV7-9 CASSPPGQGGFEQYF TGTGCCAGCAGCCCTCCGGGACAGGGGGGATTCGAGCAGTACTTC
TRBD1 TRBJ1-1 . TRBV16 CASSWTGSGNAEAFF TGTGCCAGCAGTTGGACAGGGTCTGGGAACGCTGAAGCTTTCTTT
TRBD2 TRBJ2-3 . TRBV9 CASSHGTSEYTDTQYF TGTGCCAGCAGCCACGGGACTAGCGAGTACACAGATACGCAGTATTTT
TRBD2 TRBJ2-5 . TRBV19 CASSYSGQETQYF TGTGCCAGTAGTTATAGCGGGCAAGAGACCCAGTACTTC
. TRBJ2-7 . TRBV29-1 CSVEGTELPSYEQYF TGCAGCGTTGAAGGGACAGAACTACCTTCCTACGAGCAGTACTTC
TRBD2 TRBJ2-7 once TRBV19 CASSVSGSSYEQYF TGTGCCAGTAGTGTTAGCGGGAGCTCCTACGAGCAGTACTTC
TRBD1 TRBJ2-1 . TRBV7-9 CASSRPGTGGYEQFF TGTGCCAGCAGCCGTCCCGGGACAGGGGGTTATGAGCAGTTCTTC
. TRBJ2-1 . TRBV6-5 CASRGGDGPYNEQFF TGTGCCAGCAGGGGCGGGGACGGTCCCTACAATGAGCAGTTCTTC
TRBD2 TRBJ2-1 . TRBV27 CASKGTTRSGDEQFF TGTGCCAGCAAAGGGACGACTCGAAGCGGGGATGAGCAGTTCTTC
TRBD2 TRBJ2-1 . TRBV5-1 CASSSPGLAGANEQFF TGCGCCAGCAGCTCACCGGGACTAGCGGGAGCGAATGAGCAGTTCTTC
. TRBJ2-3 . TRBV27 CASSLRVSDTQYF TGTGCCAGCAGTCTCCGGGTGTCAGATACGCAGTATTTT
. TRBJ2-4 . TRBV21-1 CASSKGCQGRSKNIQYF TGTGCCAGCAGCAAAGGATGCCAGGGTAGAAGCAAAAACATTCAGTACTTC
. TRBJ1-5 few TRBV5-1 CASTLSGVPDQPQHF TGCGCCAGCACCCTTTCAGGGGTTCCGGATCAGCCCCAGCATTTT
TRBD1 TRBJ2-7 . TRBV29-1 CSVVGQGARTYEQYF TGCAGCGTTGTGGGACAGGGGGCGCGAACCTACGAGCAGTACTTC
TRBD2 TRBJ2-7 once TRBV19 CATSVAGGPYEQYF TGTGCCACTTCCGTAGCGGGAGGGCCCTACGAGCAGTACTTC
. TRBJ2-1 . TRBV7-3 CASSQVFSYNEQFF TGTGCCAGCAGCCAGGTCTTCTCCTACAATGAGCAGTTCTTC
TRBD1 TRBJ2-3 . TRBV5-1 CASSLQQGRTDTQYF TGCGCCAGCAGCTTACAACAGGGGAGAACAGATACGCAGTATTTT
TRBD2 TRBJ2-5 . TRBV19 CASSIYLAGGQETQYF TGTGCCAGTAGTATTTACCTAGCGGGAGGTCAAGAGACCCAGTACTTC
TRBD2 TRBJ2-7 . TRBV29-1 CSVGGDRTSPSPVYEQYF TGCAGCGTTGGTGGAGACCGGACTAGCCCCTCGCCCGTATACGAGCAGTACTTC
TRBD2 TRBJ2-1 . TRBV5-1 CASSVGTSGYNEQFF TGCGCCAGCAGCGTCGGGACTAGCGGATACAATGAGCAGTTCTTC
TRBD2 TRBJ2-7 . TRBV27 CASSLPGLAGVPYEQYF TGTGCCAGCAGTTTACCGGGACTAGCGGGAGTTCCCTACGAGCAGTACTTC
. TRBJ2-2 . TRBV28 CASSLAGSWTGELFF TGTGCCAGCAGTTTAGCGGGTAGTTGGACCGGGGAGCTGTTTTTT
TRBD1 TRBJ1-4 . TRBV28 CASSSLYLDRGMTKLFF TGTGCCAGCAGCTCCCTTTACCTGGACAGGGGAATGACCAAACTGTTTTTT